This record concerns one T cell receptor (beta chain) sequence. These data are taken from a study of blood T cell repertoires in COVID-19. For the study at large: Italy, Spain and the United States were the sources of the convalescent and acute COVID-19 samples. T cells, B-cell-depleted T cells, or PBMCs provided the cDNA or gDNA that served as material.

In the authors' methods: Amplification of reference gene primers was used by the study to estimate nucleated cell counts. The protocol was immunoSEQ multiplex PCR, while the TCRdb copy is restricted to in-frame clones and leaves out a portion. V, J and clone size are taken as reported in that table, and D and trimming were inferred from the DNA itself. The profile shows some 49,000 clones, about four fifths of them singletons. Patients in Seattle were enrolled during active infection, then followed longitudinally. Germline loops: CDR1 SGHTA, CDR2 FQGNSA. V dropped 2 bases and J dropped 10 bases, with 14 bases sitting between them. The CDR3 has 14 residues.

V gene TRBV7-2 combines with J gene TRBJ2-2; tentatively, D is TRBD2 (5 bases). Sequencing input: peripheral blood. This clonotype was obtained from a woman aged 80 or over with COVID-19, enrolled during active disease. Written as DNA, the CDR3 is TGTGCCAGCAGCTTAAATCGCGGGTCCGAGGAGCTGTTTTTT. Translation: CASSLNRGSEELFF.